This TCR beta chain was recovered during a study of blood T cell repertoires in COVID-19. Across the study: Acute and convalescent COVID-19 samples came from the United States, Italy and Spain. PBMCs, B-cell-depleted T cells, or T cells provided the cDNA or gDNA that made up the material.

Original methodology: Reference gene primer amplification gave nucleated cell count estimates. TCRdb's table, derived via immunoSEQ multiplex PCR, lists solely in-frame clones and lacks some. That table furnishes V, J and clone size, whereas the DNA furnished D and trimming. The sample has tens of thousands of clones; around four fifths are singletons. V lost 5 bases and J lost 3; bases outside the gene matches: 6. CDR3 length equals 15 residues. CDR1 LNHDA and CDR2 SQIVND come from the germline V gene (reference sequence). This sequence was found in a woman in her fifties or sixties with acute or convalescent COVID-19. Sequenced input: peripheral blood. The chain couples TRBV19 to TRBJ1-2; 10 positions agree with TRBD1. The CDR3 region is CASSPPGQGYYGYTF. The DNA for the CDR3 is TGTGCCAGTAGTCCCCCGGGACAGGGGTACTATGGCTACACCTTC. The full variable domain, completed using reference TRBV19 and TRBJ1-2, is DGGITQSPKYLFRKEGQNVTLSCEQNLNHDAMYWYRQDPGQGLRLIYYSQIVNDFQKGDIAEGYSVSREKKESFPLTVTSAQKNPTAFYLCASSPPGQGYYGYTFGSGTRLTVV.